The rows below give T cell receptor beta chains drawn from one sample of a study of T cell repertoires in cytomegalovirus infection. TCRdb recomputed calls from the reads with MiXCR, one row per CDR3 protein. The sample lists some 940,000 distinct CDR3 sequences, roughly 30% occurring once. The antigens of these receptors remain unknown. The specimen comprised cultured CD8+ T cells from PBMCs, sampled from culture after CMV antigen stimulation. The receptors derive from a human donor in good health (CMV status not recorded). Some clones in this sample may be carry-over from other donors' samples. CDR3s include the opening cysteine and the closing phenylalanine or tryptophan. The D gene is left open where the match is weak. Rows may omit the clone size; those that give it use once, few, many or a size class.

size,V,length,D,J,DNA,CDR3
-,TRBV5-1,13,-,TRBJ1-1,TGCGCCAGCAGCCCTGCGGCGGGCACTGAAGCTTTCTTT,CASSPAAGTEAFF
-,TRBV6-7,17,-,TRBJ1-1,TGTGCCAGCAGTTACTCGACCTCCCCGACAGGGAACACTGAAGCTTTCTTT,CASSYSTSPTGNTEAFF
-,TRBV7-9,14,-,TRBJ1-1,TGTGCCAGCAGCCCTCGACAGACTAACACTGAAGCTTTCTTT,CASSPRQTNTEAFF
-,TRBV12-3/TRBV12-4,17,TRBD2,TRBJ2-2,TGTGCCAGCAGTTTAGCGTTAGGGACTAGCGGGGCCGGGGAGCTGTTTTTT,CASSLALGTSGAGELFF
-,TRBV27,14,TRBD1,TRBJ2-7,TGTGTCAGCCATCCAGGCAGGGGGACCTACGAGCAGTACTTC,CVSHPGRGTYEQYF
-,TRBV7-9,20,-,TRBJ1-5,TGTGCCAGCAGCAACGGGGCCGACAGTATAAACGGCCAGGGCAATCAGCCCCAGCATTTT,CASSNGADSINGQGNQPQHF
few,TRBV7-2,19,-,TRBJ1-5,TGTGCCAGCAGCTTTTCTTATGGCCCTAGGACAGATAGCAATCAGCCCCAGCATTTT,CASSFSYGPRTDSNQPQHF
many,TRBV7-2,16,-,TRBJ1-3,TGTGCCAGCAGCCCCCCTCGAAGGGCGTCTGGAAACACCATATATTTT,CASSPPRRASGNTIYF
few,TRBV7-6,15,-,TRBJ1-4,TGTGCCAGCAGCTTAAGGGGGGCAACTAATGAAAAACTGTTTTTT,CASSLRGATNEKLFF
-,TRBV6-1,12,-,TRBJ2-1,TGTGCCAGCAGACCGGAGATGCGGGAGCAGTTCTTC,CASRPEMREQFF
-,TRBV19,15,TRBD1,TRBJ1-5,TGTGCCAGCTCTCAGACTGGACAGGGCAATCAGCCCCAGCATTTT,CASSQTGQGNQPQHF
-,TRBV5-1,16,TRBD1,TRBJ1-1,TGCGCCAGCAGCTTGGCAGGGGACAGGCGGTTCACTGAAGCTTTCTTT,CASSLAGDRRFTEAFF
-,TRBV6-2/TRBV6-3,18,-,TRBJ2-5,TGTGCCAGCAACTTAAACCCCAGGGAGGGACAACGGCGAGAGACCCAGTACTTC,CASNLNPREGQRRETQYF
-,TRBV20-1,21,TRBD2,TRBJ2-1,TGCAGTGCTAGTTCCATACTTCTAGCGGGGGGCCACCCAGGTACCTACAATGAGCAGTTCTTC,CSASSILLAGGHPGTYNEQFF
few,TRBV15,18,-,TRBJ2-3,TGTGCCACCAGCAGAGAAGCGGTGGGGGCCTCGGGCACAGATACGCAGTATTTT,CATSREAVGASGTDTQYF
few,TRBV29-1,12,-,TRBJ1-2,TGCAGCGTCGTTGTGGGTTACTATGGCTACACCTTC,CSVVVGYYGYTF
-,TRBV3-1,17,-,TRBJ1-1,TGTGCCAGCAGCCAAGATAGGATGTTGAGTGTGAACACTGAAGCTTTCTTT,CASSQDRMLSVNTEAFF
few,TRBV27,16,-,TRBJ2-7,TGTGCCAGCAGTTTCCGTCGACAGTCCAGCTCCTACGAGCAGTACTTC,CASSFRRQSSSYEQYF
few,TRBV4-1,14,-,TRBJ1-2,TGCGCCAGCAGCCAAGAAGCAGAAAACTATGGCTACACCTTC,CASSQEAENYGYTF
many,TRBV7-2,15,-,TRBJ1-5,TGTGCCAGCAGCTTACAGGGGTTGAGCAATCAGCCCCAGCATTTT,CASSLQGLSNQPQHF
-,TRBV29-1,12,TRBD1,TRBJ2-1,TGCAGCGCTGGACAGGGGGCTGGGGAGCAGTTCTTC,CSAGQGAGEQFF
-,TRBV7-2,15,-,TRBJ1-5,TGTGCCAGCAGCGCGACAGGCGGTTACAATCAGCCCCAGCATTTT,CASSATGGYNQPQHF
-,TRBV19,15,-,TRBJ1-2,TGTGCCAGTAGTATCTCGGTGGGGGGATCTACTGGCTACACCTTC,CASSISVGGSTGYTF
few,TRBV6-2/TRBV6-3,16,-,TRBJ2-1,TGTGCCAGCAGTTACGATGGGACTCCCTTTGGGGATGAGCAGTTCTTC,CASSYDGTPFGDEQFF
few,TRBV2,13,-,TRBJ1-1,TGTGCCAGCTCGTCTGAGGGGAGGACTGAAGCTTTCTTT,CASSSEGRTEAFF
-,TRBV27,14,TRBD1,TRBJ2-7,TGTGCCAGCACCCCCGAGACAGGGCATTACGAGCAGTACTTC,CASTPETGHYEQYF
few,TRBV6-5,17,TRBD2,TRBJ2-3,TGTGCCAGCAGTTCACGACTAGCGGGGGGGCGACTAGATACGCAGTATTTT,CASSSRLAGGRLDTQYF
few,TRBV25-1,14,-,TRBJ2-7,TGTGCCAGCAGTGAAAGGTATAGCCCCTACGAGCAGTACTTC,CASSERYSPYEQYF
-,TRBV7-6,17,TRBD2,TRBJ2-1,TGTGCCAGCAGCCGACGGACTAGCGGGGGGGCGGGGAATGAGCAGTTCTTC,CASSRRTSGGAGNEQFF
few,TRBV6-6,20,-,TRBJ1-1,TGTGCCAGCAGTTATCTTCGGGTGACAGGTCCTCCGAATCTGAACACTGAAGCTTTCTTT,CASSYLRVTGPPNLNTEAFF
-,TRBV7-9,16,TRBD1,TRBJ1-5,TGTTCCAGCAGCCCCCTCGGACAGGGGATACATCAGCCCCAGCATTTT,CSSSPLGQGIHQPQHF
once,TRBV5-3,16,TRBD1,TRBJ1-4,TGTGCCAGCAGCTTAGTTGGGGACAGCTATAATGAAAAACTGTTTTTT,CASSLVGDSYNEKLFF
-,TRBV27,14,-,TRBJ2-4,TGTGCCAGCAAGGCGGGTTTAGCCAAAAACATTCAGTACTTC,CASKAGLAKNIQYF
many,TRBV7-6,15,TRBD2,TRBJ2-1,TGTGCCAGTAGTCTCGCTAGCGGGGGCCACAATGAGCAGTTCTTC,CASSLASGGHNEQFF
once,TRBV20-1,11,-,TRBJ2-4,TGCAGTGCTAGAATTTTGGAGGTTCAGTACTTC,CSARILEVQYF
once,TRBV29-1,11,-,TRBJ1-5,TGCAGCGTGGACATCCAAGGGGCCCAGCATTTT,CSVDIQGAQHF
once,TRBV6-1,12,TRBD1,TRBJ1-1,TGTGCCAGCCGGACAGGGTCCCCGACCGCTTTCTTT,CASRTGSPTAFF
-,TRBV29-1,15,TRBD2,TRBJ2-1,TGCAGCGCCGGGACTAGCGGGGGCGCGGTAGATGAGCAGTTCTTC,CSAGTSGGAVDEQFF
many,TRBV7-6,17,-,TRBJ1-6,TGTGCCAGCAGCTTAGCGCGGGCAGGGGCCTCTAATTCACCCCTCCACTTT,CASSLARAGASNSPLHF
few,TRBV2,18,-,TRBJ2-1,TGTGCCAGCAGTGAACGGGCAACCCGGGGCGGGGGCGACGATGAGCAGTTCTTC,CASSERATRGGGDDEQFF
many,TRBV7-8,15,TRBD1,TRBJ2-1,TGTGCCAGCAGCACCGGGACAGGGGTCCGCAATGAGCAGTTCTTC,CASSTGTGVRNEQFF
few,TRBV7-9,16,TRBD1,TRBJ1-2,TGTGCCAGCAGCCTTACGACAGGGTATTCCTCCATCGGCTACACCTTC,CASSLTTGYSSIGYTF
few,TRBV4-3,15,-,TRBJ2-3,TGCGCCAGCAGCCAAGATCCGGGGGGCCCTGATACGCAGTATTTT,CASSQDPGGPDTQYF
many,TRBV7-2,18,TRBD2,TRBJ2-2,TGTGCCAGCAGCTTAGAAGTTTCGGCTAGCGGGGGCGCCGGGGAGCTGTTTTTT,CASSLEVSASGGAGELFF
-,TRBV6-5,15,-,TRBJ1-2,TGTGCCAGCAGCGCTTTCGGGCCGCCCAGTTATGGCTACACCTTC,CASSAFGPPSYGYTF
once,TRBV10-2,13,-,TRBJ2-7,TGCACCAGCAGTGAGTCTAGGGCCCACGAGCAGTACTTC,CTSSESRAHEQYF
few,TRBV27,13,-,TRBJ2-4,TGTGCCAGCAGTTTAAACACAAAAGACATTCAGTACTTC,CASSLNTKDIQYF
-,TRBV6-1,16,-,TRBJ2-7,TGTGCCAGCAGTAGCCACAGACAGGCCCCCTCCTACGAGCAGTACTTC,CASSSHRQAPSYEQYF
many,TRBV11-1,14,-,TRBJ1-2,TGTGCCAGCAGCCCAGACGGGGGCTTCAATGGCTACACCTTC,CASSPDGGFNGYTF
few,TRBV6-6,13,-,TRBJ2-1,TGTGCCAGCATTAAAGGGCAGAAGCATGAGCAGTTCTTC,CASIKGQKHEQFF
-,TRBV15,13,-,TRBJ2-2,TGTGCCACCAGTGGGCCGTACACCGGGGAGCTGTTTTTT,CATSGPYTGELFF
-,TRBV4-1,14,-,TRBJ2-1,TGCGCCAGCAGCCTGGCCTGGGCCTACAATGAGCAGTTCTTC,CASSLAWAYNEQFF
many,TRBV7-8,16,-,TRBJ2-3,TGTGCCAGCAGCTTATGGAAAGGGGTGGGCACAGATACGCAGTATTTT,CASSLWKGVGTDTQYF
few,TRBV7-2,15,-,TRBJ1-1,TGTGCCAGCAGGTCCGGTGGGGAGGGTAGGTCTGAAGCTTTCTTT,CASRSGGEGRSEAFF
-,TRBV5-6,16,-,TRBJ2-3,TGTGCCAGCAGCTTGGCGGGAATTTACGGCACAGATACGCAGTATTTT,CASSLAGIYGTDTQYF
-,TRBV7-9,11,-,TRBJ1-1,TGTGCCAGCAGCCACCTAAGGGAAGCTTTCTTT,CASSHLREAFF
-,TRBV24-1,14,TRBD1,TRBJ2-1,TGTGCCACCAGTTCGGGACAGTGGGTCAATGAGCAGTTCTTC,CATSSGQWVNEQFF
-,TRBV7-9,16,TRBD2,TRBJ2-2,TGTGCCAGCAGTCAAGAGGCGGGGGCGAACACCGGGGAGCTGTTTTTT,CASSQEAGANTGELFF
many,TRBV7-9,17,TRBD2,TRBJ2-2,TGTGCCAGCAGCTCGGCGTGGACTAGCGAGTACACCGGGGAGCTGTTTTTT,CASSSAWTSEYTGELFF